The clone carrying this TCR beta chain was recorded only once. The sample comes from a study of somatic mutations in cytotoxic T cells in rheumatoid arthritis. Study at large: Right after diagnosis, and before any treatment had started, patient peripheral blood (over 28 ml EDTA) was drawn.

Positively selected by magnetic beads, CD4+ and CD8+ cells were purity-checked by flow cytometry. Generated by immunoSEQ multiplex PCR, the TCRdb table keeps only in-frame clones and is missing some. The profile shows 6,500 to 8,500 clones, about 82% of them singletons. The ends lost 4 bases at V and 4 bases at J; junction bases unmatched: 15. The CDR3 extends over 19 amino acids. Germline V CDR1 and CDR2: MNHEY, SMNVEV (reference sequence). The specimen was CD8+ T cells sorted from blood. This receptor was identified in an adult with rheumatoid arthritis. This chain connects TRBV27 to TRBJ2-1, with 11 bases that match TRBD2. Written as DNA, the CDR3 is TGTGCCAGCAGTTCCGCCCTCTTCACTAGCGGGGGAGTATACAATGAGCAGTTCTTC. Its translation is CASSSALFTSGGVYNEQFF.